This passage covers 11 T cell receptor beta chains from one sample sequenced in a study of cytomegalovirus exposure and HLA in healthy donors (dated by TCRdb to the late 2010s). Library preparation was by the immunoSEQ multiplex PCR assay. TCRdb holds this immuneACCESS table with in-frame rearrangements only. Some clones are missing; in checked studies, unresolved V genes explain under half, and the rest has no known cause. Within this sample are tens of thousands of clones, with 95% to 97% of them counted one time only. The top ten clones comprise around 1.6% of the sample. Sequenced: PBMCs. All receptors derive from a man younger than 35 in good health and CMV-seropositive.

The CDR3 DNA sequence: TGCGCCAGCCACTACGAGCAGTACTTC. Its translation is CASHYEQYF. V is TRBV5-1 and J is TRBJ2-7; D is unclear. Between the trimmed V and J ends, which lost 7 bases and 3 bases, there was a span of 2 bases. CDR1 is SGHRS, CDR2 YFSETQ, per germline. The CDR3 covers 9 residues.

The chain couples TRBV5-5 to TRBJ2-7; 7 bases agree with TRBD2. The V and J ends lost 4 bases and 3 bases, in that order; junction bases with no gene match: 7. The germline gives CDR1 SGHKS, CDR2 YYEKEE (reference sequence). The CDR3 sequence is 14 residues long. CDR3 DNA: TGTGCCAGCAGCCTGGCCGGGACTAACTACGAGCAGTACTTC. Amino acids: CASSLAGTNYEQYF.

This clone was seen a handful of times. The rearrangement joins TRBV2 to TRBJ2-7; 10 positions match TRBD1. Germline CDR1 reads SNHLY; CDR2 reads FYNNEI. Unmatched junction bases numbered 10, after V lost 9 bases and J lost 5 bases. The CDR3 loop spans 14 amino acids. The CDR3 nucleotides are TGTGCCAGTAGGGTCGGGACAGGGGCACACGAGCAGTACTTC. Its protein product is CASRVGTGAHEQYF.

The chain combines TRBV19 with TRBJ2-1, with D possibly TRBD2 on 6 matching bases. V was cut by 4 bases and J by 11 bases, with 24 bases left in between. Germline assignment: CDR1 LNHDA and CDR2 SQIVND (reference sequence). This CDR3 is built from 16 residues. In DNA form, the CDR3 reads TGTGCCAGTAGTACCCCACTAGGAGGGCCCACAATTCAGCAGTTCTTC. This codes for CASSTPLGGPTIQQFF. The full variable domain, with the rest looked up from reference TRBV19 and TRBJ2-1, is DGGITQSPKYLFRKEGQNVTLSCEQNLNHDAMYWYRQDPGQGLRLIYYSQIVNDFQKGDIAEGYSVSREKKESFPLTVTSAQKNPTAFYLCASSTPLGGPTIQQFFGPGTRLTVL.

The rearrangement joins TRBV14 to TRBJ1-4; unclear D gene. The CDR3 extends over 13 amino acids. The V end lost 4 bases, the J end lost 12 bases, and 15 bases lay between the germline ends. CDR1 is SGHDN, CDR2 FVKESK, per germline. The CDR3 is CASSRQRTAELFF. The CDR3 DNA sequence: TGTGCCAGCAGCCGTCAGCGAACCGCGGAACTGTTTTTT.

The chain recombines TRBV28 with TRBJ2-7, with D perhaps matching TRBD2 (5 bases). With 6 bases removed from V and 3 bases from J, the gap between germline ends came to 9 bases. Germline CDR1 is MDHEN and CDR2 is SYDVKM. This CDR3 is built from 12 residues. The CDR3 DNA reads as TGTGCCAGCAGGACTACTGGCTACGAGCAGTACTTC. As protein: CASRTTGYEQYF.

The chain uses TRBV27 and TRBJ2-5; D is perhaps TRBD2 (5 bases). From germline, CDR1 is MNHEY and CDR2 SMNVEV (reference sequence). V shed 5 bases and J shed 5 bases, with 12 bases lying between them. This CDR3 has 13 amino acids. The DNA for the CDR3 is TGTGCCAGCAGTCCGGGAAGGCGGGAGACCCAGTACTTC. This translates into CASSPGRRETQYF.

The chain is built from TRBV12-5 and TRBJ1-2, with D maybe TRBD1 (6 bases). V lost 2 bases and J 2 bases, leaving 27 bases between the germline ends. The CDR3 has 20 residues. Per germline, CDR1 LGHNT and CDR2 FRNRAP. The CDR3 coding sequence is TGTGCTAGTGGTTTGCTACACGGTACAGGGACCAAAATTGGCAACTATGGCTACACCTTC. This translates into CASGLLHGTGTKIGNYGYTF.

V and J are TRBV5-1 and TRBJ2-2; D is unresolved. Germline V lookup: CDR1 SGHRS, CDR2 YFSETQ. This CDR3 contains 14 residues. Deletions cut 1 base from V and 1 base from J, with 5 bases between. CDR3 in DNA: TGCGCCAGCAGCTTGACAGTGAACACCGGGGAGCTGTTTTTT. It encodes CASSLTVNTGELFF.

This sequence joins TRBV6-5 and TRBJ2-7; D ambiguous. V lost 0 bases to trimming and J lost 3 bases, with 12 bases between them. Germline V lookup: CDR1 MNHEY, CDR2 SVGAGI. This CDR3 is 15 amino acids long. CDR3 protein: CASSYSYRPNYEQYF. As DNA, the CDR3 is TGTGCCAGCAGTTACTCCTACCGCCCCAACTACGAGCAGTACTTC.

The chain recombines TRBV2 with TRBJ1-2; D ambiguous. The ends were cut back, 3 bases at V and 5 bases at J, with 7 bases in the middle. Per the germline V gene, CDR1 is SNHLY and CDR2 is FYNNEI. This CDR3 has 12 amino acids. Written as DNA, the CDR3 is TGTGCCAGCAGTGATCAGGTGTATGGCTACACCTTC. It specifies CASSDQVYGYTF.